This TCR beta chain stems from a study of T-cell memory formation after mild COVID-19. Study-wide results and limits: Clones that got smaller from day 15 to 85 had even CD4/CD8, while clones growing later tipped toward CD4+.

Looked up from germline, CDR1 is ENHRY and CDR2 is SYGVKD. V lost 10 bases and J lost 8; bases outside the gene matches: 7. The CDR3 consists of 13 residues. Many counts were recorded for this clonotype. Its antigen is as yet unknown. MiXCR, applied by TCRdb to the 5' RACE reads, yields one record per CDR3 protein. The profile shows under 50,000 distinct CDR3 sequences, approximately 9.7% of them singletons. Material: PBMCs or a T cell subset sorted from them (not recorded which). The J gene is TRBJ1-6, the V gene TRBV10-3; 8 bases map to TRBD1. The origin of this receptor is an adult woman who had mild COVID-19 (a few samples of this study predate the infection). Cell type and time point are not known. The CDR3 nucleotides are TGTGCCACCGCTACAGGGGGTGATTCACCCCTCCACTTT. Translated: CATATGGDSPLHF.